This TCR beta chain was recovered during a study of T cells in Graves' hyperthyroidism and ophthalmopathy. What was amplified from RNA transcripts were TCR beta CDR3 regions. In the first-round RT-PCR of the TCR CDR3, the HTBI primer set was used. TCRdb re-analysed the multiplex PCR reads in MiXCR, keeping a single row per CDR3 protein. The sample yields around 540,000 distinct CDR3 sequences, about 16% seen once. Trimming stripped 8 bases from V and 3 bases from J, with 11 bases between. Per the germline V gene, CDR1 is SEHNR and CDR2 is FQNEAQ (reference sequence). The CDR3 runs 12 residues. Ophthalmopathy in the patients scored at least 3 on Clinical Activity Score and at least 4 on NOSPECS grade, lasting under 3 months. Used for diagnoses were clinical symptoms, serum thyroxine and TRAb, thyroid ultrasound and orbital computed tomography.

This sequence was found in a woman aged 30 to 39 with Graves' ophthalmopathy. J is TRBJ2-7 and V is TRBV7-9, with D possibly matching TRBD2 (6 bases). The sample taken for sequencing was blood. CDR3 amino acids: CASDPGGYEQYF. The CDR3 nucleotides read TGTGCCAGCGATCCCGGGGGCTACGAGCAGTACTTC.